This TCR beta chain was identified during a study of T cell repertoires in cytomegalovirus infection. Study details: Signatures in public TCR beta sequences pointed to both CMV infection and matching HLA type.

This clonotype was detected a few times. What it recognizes is unknown. Notes on the study in general: Dominating the ex vivo response were HLA-C-restricted CMV-specific TCR beta clonotypes. Of the TCR beta families, the public ones yielded a cumulative frequency that identified carriers of CMV plus the relevant HLA.

The V gene's germline CDR1 is SQVTM and CDR2 ANQGSEA. V gave up 4 bases and J gave up 2 bases, with 14 bases separating them. This CDR3 spans 15 amino acids. TCRdb reprocessed the reads with MiXCR, giving one entry per CDR3 protein. The sample yields hundreds of thousands of distinct CDR3 sequences, roughly a quarter seen once. The sample taken for sequencing was CD8+ T cells from PBMCs. The sequence was collected from a human donor in good health (CMV status not recorded). Some clones in this sample may be carry-over from other donors' samples. The chain combines TRBV29-1 with TRBJ2-2; TRBD2 might be the D (6 bases). Here the CDR3 DNA reads TGCAGCGTTGCCGGGGGAGACCTTAACACCGGGGAGCTGTTTTTT. Its translation is CSVAGGDLNTGELFF.